Listed below are T cell receptor beta chains from one sample, sequenced in a study of T cell responses to AZD1222 COVID-19 vaccine. Assay: immunoSEQ multiplex PCR; the TCRdb copy retains only in-frame clones and omits some. The top ten clones hold over 1.2% of a sample with 80,000 or so clones, roughly 85% of them seen once. Here the sequenced sample was peripheral blood, taken on day 0 of AZD1222 vaccination. The receptors derive from an adult in good health. The CDR3 runs from the conserved cysteine through the conserved F or W. The order of the fields is clone size, D gene, V gene, J gene, CDR3 DNA, CDR3 protein. D genes are given only for firm matches. Clone size is shown for a subset of rows, as once, few, many or a class of expanded clone.

>-|TRBD1|TRBV6-2/TRBV6-3|TRBJ1-4
TGTGCCAGCAGTTCTAACAGGGGAGGTGAAAAACTGTTTTTT
CASSSNRGGEKLFF
>-|-|TRBV12-3/TRBV12-4|TRBJ1-1
TGTGCCAGCTCCCCCGACGGCAACACTGAAGCTTTCTTT
CASSPDGNTEAFF
>-|TRBD1|TRBV18|TRBJ1-1
TGTGCCAGCTCGTCCGACAGGGGGCTGGAAGCTTTCTTT
CASSSDRGLEAFF
>-|TRBD1|TRBV27|TRBJ1-3
TGTGCCAGCAGTTTAGCTTATCCGGACAGGGGAAACACCATATATTTT
CASSLAYPDRGNTIYF
>-|TRBD1|TRBV5-4|TRBJ1-3
TGTGCCAGCAGCTTACAGCGACAGGGGTTCGGAAACACCATATATTTT
CASSLQRQGFGNTIYF
>-|-|TRBV7-8|TRBJ1-2
TGTGCCAGCAGCCCGCGGACAGTGAACTATGGCTACACCTTC
CASSPRTVNYGYTF
>-|-|TRBV5-5|TRBJ2-7
TGTGCCAGCAGCTTGATCCAGGCCTATTCTGGGGAGCAGTACTTC
CASSLIQAYSGEQYF
>-|-|TRBV30|TRBJ1-5
TGTGCCTGGAGCACGGCTATTAGCAATCAGCCCCAGCATTTT
CAWSTAISNQPQHF
>-|-|TRBV3-1/TRBV3-2|TRBJ1-1
TGTGCCAGCAGCCAAGAACCCGTTAACACTGAAGCTTTCTTT
CASSQEPVNTEAFF
>-|TRBD2|TRBV4-2|TRBJ2-7
TGTGCCAGCAGCCAATCTCCGGGAGGGGTTGGGGAGCAGTACTTC
CASSQSPGGVGEQYF
>-|-|TRBV18|TRBJ2-7
TGTGCCAGCTCTATAGTAATAACACGGGACGAGCAGTACTTC
CASSIVITRDEQYF
>-|-|TRBV7-3|TRBJ2-3
TGTGCCAGCAGCTTATTACCTGCGACGTCGACAGATACGCAGTATTTT
CASSLLPATSTDTQYF
>-|-|TRBV29-1|TRBJ2-2
TGCAGCGTGGAAGGGCAGGGGGGCACCGGGGAGCTGTTTTTT
CSVEGQGGTGELFF
>-|TRBD1|TRBV18|TRBJ1-1
TGTGCCAGCTCACAGGACAGGTCGAACACTGAAGCTTTCTTT
CASSQDRSNTEAFF
>-|-|TRBV5-6|TRBJ2-3
TGTGCCAGCAGCTTGGAGAGGTCAGATACGCAGTATTTT
CASSLERSDTQYF
>-|-|TRBV7-9|TRBJ1-1
TGTGCCAGCAGCGGTGGGACAATTGAAGCTTTCTTT
CASSGGTIEAFF
>-|-|TRBV29-1|TRBJ1-1
TGCAGCGTAGGCCGACAGGACACTGAAGCTTTCTTT
CSVGRQDTEAFF
>-|-|TRBV20-1|TRBJ1-1
TGCAGTGCTGTGGGGAACACTGAAGCTTTCTTT
CSAVGNTEAFF
>once|TRBD1|TRBV4-3|TRBJ2-7
TGCGCCAGCAGCCTAGGTCCGGGACAGGGGACCTACGAGCAGTACTTC
CASSLGPGQGTYEQYF
>-|-|TRBV5-1|TRBJ1-6
TGCGCCAGCAGCCTCACGGGACGGAAAAATTCACCCCTCCACTTT
CASSLTGRKNSPLHF
>-|TRBD2|TRBV9|TRBJ2-3
TGTGCCAGCAGCCGGACTAGCGGCACAGATACGCAGTATTTT
CASSRTSGTDTQYF
>-|-|TRBV30|TRBJ2-5
TGTGCCTGGAGTATTCCCTGGGGGAGCCAAGAGACCCAGTACTTC
CAWSIPWGSQETQYF
>-|-|TRBV12-3/TRBV12-4|TRBJ2-3
TGTGCCAGCAGCCAGGGATCAGATACGCAGTATTTT
CASSQGSDTQYF
>-|-|TRBV5-8|TRBJ2-1
TGTGCCAGCAATTGGGGGACCGCCAATGAGCAGTTCTTC
CASNWGTANEQFF
>-|-|TRBV7-6|TRBJ2-7
TGTGCCAGCAGCTTAGAGGATCGGTCCGCATACGAGCAGTACTTC
CASSLEDRSAYEQYF
>-|-|TRBV19|TRBJ1-1
TGTGCCAGTAGTATAGCGACACCAAACACTGAAGCTTTCTTT
CASSIATPNTEAFF
>-|-|TRBV7-9|TRBJ1-3
TGTGCCAGCAGCAACCCATTTTCAGCGGGAAACACCATATATTTT
CASSNPFSAGNTIYF